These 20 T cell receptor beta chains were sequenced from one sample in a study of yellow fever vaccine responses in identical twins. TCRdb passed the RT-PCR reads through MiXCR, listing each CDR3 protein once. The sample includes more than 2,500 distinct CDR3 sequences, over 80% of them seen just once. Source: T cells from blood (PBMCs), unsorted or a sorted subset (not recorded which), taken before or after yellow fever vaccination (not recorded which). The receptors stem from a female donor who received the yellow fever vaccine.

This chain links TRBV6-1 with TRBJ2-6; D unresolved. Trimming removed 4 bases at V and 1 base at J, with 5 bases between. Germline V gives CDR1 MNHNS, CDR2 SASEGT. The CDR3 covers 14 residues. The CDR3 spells CASSAQSGANVLTF. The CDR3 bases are TGTGCCAGCAGTGCCCAATCTGGGGCCAACGTCCTGACTTTC.

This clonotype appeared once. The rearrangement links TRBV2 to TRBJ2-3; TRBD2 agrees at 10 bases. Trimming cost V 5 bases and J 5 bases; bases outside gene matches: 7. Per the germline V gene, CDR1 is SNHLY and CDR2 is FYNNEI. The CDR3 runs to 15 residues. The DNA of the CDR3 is TGTGCCAGCAGTTCTCTAGCGGGAGTAGGAGATACGCAGTATTTT. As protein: CASSSLAGVGDTQYF. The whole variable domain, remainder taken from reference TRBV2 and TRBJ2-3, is EPEVTQTPSHQVTQMGQEVILRCVPISNHLYFYWYRQILGQKVEFLVSFYNNEISEKSEIFDDQFSVERPDGSNFTLKIRSTKLEDSAMYFCASSSLAGVGDTQYFGPGTRLTVL.

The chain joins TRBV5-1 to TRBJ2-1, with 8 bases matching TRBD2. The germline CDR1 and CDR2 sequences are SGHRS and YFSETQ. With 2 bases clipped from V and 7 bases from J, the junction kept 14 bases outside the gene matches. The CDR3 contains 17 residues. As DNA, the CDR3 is TGCGCCAGCAGCTTCCAAATAACCGGGACTAGGGGGAATGAGCAGTTCTTC. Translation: CASSFQITGTRGNEQFF.

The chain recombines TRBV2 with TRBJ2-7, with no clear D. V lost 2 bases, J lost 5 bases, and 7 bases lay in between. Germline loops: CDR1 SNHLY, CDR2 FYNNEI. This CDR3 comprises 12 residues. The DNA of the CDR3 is TGTGCCAGCAGTGAATGGGTCAACGAGCAGTACGTC. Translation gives CASSEWVNEQYV.

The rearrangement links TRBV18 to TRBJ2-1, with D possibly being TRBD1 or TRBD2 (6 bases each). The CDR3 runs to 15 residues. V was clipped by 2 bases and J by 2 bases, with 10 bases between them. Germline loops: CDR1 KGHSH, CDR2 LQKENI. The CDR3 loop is CASSPVGGPYNEQFF. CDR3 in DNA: TGTGCCAGCTCACCAGTGGGGGGCCCCTACAATGAGCAGTTCTTC.

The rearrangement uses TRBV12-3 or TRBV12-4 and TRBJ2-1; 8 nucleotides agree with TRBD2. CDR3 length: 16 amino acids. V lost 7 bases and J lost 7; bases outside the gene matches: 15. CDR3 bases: TGTGCCAGCAATCCTCAGCCTACGGGGGGGGGTAATGAGCAGTTCTTC. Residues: CASNPQPTGGGNEQFF.

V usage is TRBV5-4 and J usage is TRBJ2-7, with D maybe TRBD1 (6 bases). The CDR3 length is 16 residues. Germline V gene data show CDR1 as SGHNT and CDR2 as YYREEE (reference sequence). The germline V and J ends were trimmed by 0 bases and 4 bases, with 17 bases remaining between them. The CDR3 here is CASSLGGRGQGYEQYV. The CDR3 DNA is TGTGCCAGCAGCTTGGGCGGCAGGGGACAAGGGTACGAGCAGTACGTC.

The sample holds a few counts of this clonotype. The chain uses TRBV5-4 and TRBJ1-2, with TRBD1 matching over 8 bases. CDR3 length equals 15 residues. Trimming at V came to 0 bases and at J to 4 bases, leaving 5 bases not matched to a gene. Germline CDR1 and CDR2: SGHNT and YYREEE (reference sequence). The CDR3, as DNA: TGTGCCAGCAGCTTGGAGGGGACAGGCGGCTATGGCTACACCTTC. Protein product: CASSLEGTGGYGYTF.

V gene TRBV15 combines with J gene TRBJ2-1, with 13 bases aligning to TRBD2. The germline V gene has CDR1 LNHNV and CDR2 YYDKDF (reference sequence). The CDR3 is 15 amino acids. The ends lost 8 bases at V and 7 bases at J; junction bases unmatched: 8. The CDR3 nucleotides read TGTGCCACCTCGACGGGGACTAGCGGGGTAAATGAGCAGTTCTTC. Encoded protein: CATSTGTSGVNEQFF.

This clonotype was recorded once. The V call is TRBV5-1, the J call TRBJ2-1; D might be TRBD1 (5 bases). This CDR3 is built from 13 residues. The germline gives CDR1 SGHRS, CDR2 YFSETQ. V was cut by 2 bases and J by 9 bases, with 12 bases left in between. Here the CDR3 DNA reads TGCGCCAGCAGCTTTCAGGGTCCTGTTGAGCAGTTCTTC. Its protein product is CASSFQGPVEQFF.

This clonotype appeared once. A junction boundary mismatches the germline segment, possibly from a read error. The CDR3 loop is CDSSRLVVVGEQFF. CDR3 nucleotides: TGTGACAGCAGCCGACTAGTGGTGGTTGGTGAGCAGTTCTTC. The V gene is TRBV7-6, the J gene TRBJ2-1, with D possibly being TRBD2 (6 bases). Germline V gives CDR1 SGHVS, CDR2 FNYEAQ. The CDR3 is made up of 14 amino acids.

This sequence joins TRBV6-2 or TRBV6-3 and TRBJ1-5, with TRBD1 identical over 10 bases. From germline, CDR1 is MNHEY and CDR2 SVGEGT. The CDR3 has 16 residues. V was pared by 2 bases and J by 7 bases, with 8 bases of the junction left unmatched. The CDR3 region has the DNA TGTGCCAGCAGTTACCCCTCGGGACAGGGGTACCAGCCCCAGCATTTT. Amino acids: CASSYPSGQGYQPQHF.

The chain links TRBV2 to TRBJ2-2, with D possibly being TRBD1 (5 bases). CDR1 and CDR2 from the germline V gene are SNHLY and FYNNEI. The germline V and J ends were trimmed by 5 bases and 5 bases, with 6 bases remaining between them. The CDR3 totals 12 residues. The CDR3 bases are TGTGCCAGCAGTAGGGGTACCGGGGAGCTGTTTTTT. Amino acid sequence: CASSRGTGELFF. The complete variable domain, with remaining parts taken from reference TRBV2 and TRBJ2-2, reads EPEVTQTPSHQVTQMGQEVILRCVPISNHLYFYWYRQILGQKVEFLVSFYNNEISEKSEIFDDQFSVERPDGSNFTLKIRSTKLEDSAMYFCASSRGTGELFFGEGSRLTVL.

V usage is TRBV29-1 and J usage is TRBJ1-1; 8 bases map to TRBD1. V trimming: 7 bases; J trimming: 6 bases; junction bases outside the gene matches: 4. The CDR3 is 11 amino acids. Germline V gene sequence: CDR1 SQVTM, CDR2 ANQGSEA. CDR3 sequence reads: CSARQGSEAFF. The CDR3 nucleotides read TGCAGCGCCCGACAGGGGTCTGAAGCTTTCTTT.

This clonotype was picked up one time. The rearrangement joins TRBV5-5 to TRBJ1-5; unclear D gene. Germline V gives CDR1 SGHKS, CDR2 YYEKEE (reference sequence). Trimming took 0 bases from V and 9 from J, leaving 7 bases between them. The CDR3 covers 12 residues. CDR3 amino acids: CASSLGFGPQHF. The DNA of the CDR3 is TGTGCCAGCAGCTTGGGGTTTGGGCCCCAGCATTTT.

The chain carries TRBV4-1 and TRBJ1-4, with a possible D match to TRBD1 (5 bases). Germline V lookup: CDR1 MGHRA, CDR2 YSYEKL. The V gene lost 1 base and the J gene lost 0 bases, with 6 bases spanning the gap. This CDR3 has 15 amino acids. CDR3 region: CASSQGQTTNEKLFF. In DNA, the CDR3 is TGCGCCAGCAGCCAAGGACAGACAACTAATGAAAAACTGTTTTTT.

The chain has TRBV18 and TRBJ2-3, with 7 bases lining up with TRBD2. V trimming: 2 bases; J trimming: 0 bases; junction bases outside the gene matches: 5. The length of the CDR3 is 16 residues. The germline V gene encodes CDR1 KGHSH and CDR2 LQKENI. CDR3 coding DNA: TGTGCCAGCTCACCAAGCCTAGCGGTTAGCACAGATACGCAGTATTTT. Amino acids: CASSPSLAVSTDTQYF.

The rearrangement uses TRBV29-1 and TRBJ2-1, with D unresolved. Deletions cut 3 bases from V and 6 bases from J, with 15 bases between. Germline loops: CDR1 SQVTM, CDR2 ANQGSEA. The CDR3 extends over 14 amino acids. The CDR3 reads CSVDSGLGSNEQFF. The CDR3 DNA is TGCAGCGTTGACTCTGGTTTGGGTAGCAATGAGCAGTTCTTC.

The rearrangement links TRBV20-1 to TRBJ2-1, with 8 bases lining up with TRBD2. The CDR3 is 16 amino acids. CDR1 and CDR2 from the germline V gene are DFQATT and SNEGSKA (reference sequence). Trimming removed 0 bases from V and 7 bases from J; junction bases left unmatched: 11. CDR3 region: CSARDLIRGGRNEQFF. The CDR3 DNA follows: TGCAGTGCTAGAGATCTTATCCGGGGGGGCCGGAATGAGCAGTTCTTC.

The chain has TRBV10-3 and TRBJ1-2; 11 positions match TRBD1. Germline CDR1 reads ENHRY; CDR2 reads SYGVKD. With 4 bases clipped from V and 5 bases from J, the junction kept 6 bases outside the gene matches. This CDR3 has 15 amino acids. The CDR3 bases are TGTGCCATCAGTGTTTCCTGGGACAGGGGGTATGGCTACACCTTC. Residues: CAISVSWDRGYGYTF.